This is a list of T cell receptor beta chains from one sample in a study of CD8+ T cells in alopecia areata. TCRdb's table, derived via immunoSEQ multiplex PCR, lists solely in-frame clones and lacks some. This sample has over 95,000 clones, with less than 50% found just once. Sequenced sample: CD4+ T cells sorted from blood. The receptor set was obtained from a human donor with alopecia areata. Each CDR3 is given with its conserved first and last residue. Each record gives: V gene, clone size, D gene, J gene, CDR3 protein, CDR3 DNA. The D gene is left open where the match is weak. Rows may omit the clone size; those that give it use once, few, many or a size class.

TRBV4-2	few	TRBD2	TRBJ2-2	CASSQVLAGGGKLFF	TGTGCCAGCAGCCAAGTATTGGCGGGGGGTGGGAAGCTGTTTTTT
TRBV6-1	-	TRBD1	TRBJ1-2	CASSDRQGARGGYTF	TGTGCCAGCAGTGATCGACAGGGGGCTAGGGGAGGCTACACCTTC
TRBV5-1	-	-	TRBJ2-3	CATRDSSTDTQYF	TGCGCCACCAGGGATAGTAGCACAGATACGCAGTATTTT
TRBV7-8	-	TRBD1	TRBJ2-5	CASSPGQGETQYF	TGTGCCAGCAGCCCAGGACAGGGGGAGACCCAGTACTTC
TRBV9	-	-	TRBJ2-1	CASSVESGLHNEQFF	TGTGCCAGCAGCGTAGAGTCGGGTCTACACAATGAGCAGTTCTTC
TRBV30	-	TRBD2	TRBJ2-1	CAWTNRFTSVDEQFF	TGTGCCTGGACCAACCGGTTCACTAGCGTCGATGAGCAGTTCTTC
TRBV28	many	-	TRBJ2-1	CASSPWPLYNEQFF	TGTGCCAGCAGTCCTTGGCCCCTCTACAATGAGCAGTTCTTC
TRBV30	-	TRBD2	TRBJ2-1	CAWSVLLAGVGNEQFF	TGTGCCTGGAGTGTACTCTTAGCGGGAGTGGGCAATGAGCAGTTCTTC
TRBV7-9	-	-	TRBJ2-7	CASSLGRFSYEQYF	TGTGCCAGCAGCTTGGGCAGGTTCTCCTACGAGCAGTACTTC
TRBV6-4	few	-	TRBJ2-2	CASSETVSGNTGELFF	TGTGCCAGCAGTGAAACGGTTAGCGGGAACACCGGGGAGCTGTTTTTT
TRBV6-5	-	TRBD2	TRBJ2-7	CASSYSRLAGAYEQYF	TGTGCCAGCAGTTACTCGAGGCTAGCGGGAGCCTACGAGCAGTACTTC
TRBV28	-	-	TRBJ2-1	CASRSAKNIYNEQFF	TGTGCCAGCAGGTCTGCAAAGAACATTTACAATGAGCAGTTCTTC
TRBV2	-	TRBD1	TRBJ2-7	CASTRDSEYEQYF	TGTGCCAGCACCCGGGACAGCGAGTACGAGCAGTACTTC
TRBV6-5	-	-	TRBJ2-1	CASSSRRGVPYNEQFF	TGTGCCAGCAGTTCTAGACGGGGAGTACCTTACAATGAGCAGTTCTTC
TRBV19	-	TRBD2	TRBJ2-3	CASSAGLADSTDTQYF	TGTGCCAGTAGTGCGGGACTAGCGGATAGCACAGATACGCAGTATTTT
TRBV5-1	-	-	TRBJ2-3	CASRTSPGSSTDTQYF	TGCGCCAGCAGGACATCACCGGGGAGTTCCACAGATACGCAGTATTTT
TRBV5-1	many	-	TRBJ2-3	CASSLVVYGANTDTQYF	TGCGCCAGCAGCTTGGTGGTTTACGGGGCTAACACAGATACGCAGTATTTT
TRBV5-1	few	-	TRBJ2-1	CASSQMRGASGINEQFF	TGCGCCAGCAGCCAGATGAGGGGGGCATCGGGCATCAATGAGCAGTTCTTC
TRBV29-1	-	TRBD2	TRBJ2-7	CSVEASGIYEQYF	TGCAGCGTTGAGGCTAGCGGGATCTACGAGCAGTACTTC
TRBV6-5	-	-	TRBJ2-2	CASSYSQTNTGELFF	TGTGCCAGCAGTTACTCGCAGACCAACACCGGGGAGCTGTTTTTT
TRBV27	-	-	TRBJ1-5	CASKKGRERDQPQHF	TGTGCCAGCAAGAAGGGCCGGGAAAGAGACCAGCCCCAGCATTTT
TRBV29-1	few	-	TRBJ2-2	CSVEADGGELFF	TGCAGCGTTGAGGCAGACGGCGGGGAGCTGTTTTTT
TRBV30	-	-	TRBJ2-7	CAWSVAGPTGEQYF	TGTGCCTGGAGTGTGGCGGGACCCACGGGCGAGCAGTACTTC
TRBV7-2	few	-	TRBJ2-1	CASSLLRGYNEQFF	TGTGCCAGCAGCTTACTAAGAGGGTACAATGAGCAGTTCTTC
TRBV30	-	TRBD2	TRBJ2-7	CAWRTSGITYEQYF	TGTGCCTGGAGGACTAGCGGGATTACCTACGAGCAGTACTTC
TRBV27	-	-	TRBJ1-1	CASKKGGGTEAFF	TGTGCCAGCAAAAAGGGGGGGGGCACTGAAGCTTTCTTT
TRBV7-2	few	TRBD2	TRBJ2-5	CASSLVREAQYF	TGTGCCAGCAGCTTAGTCCGGGAGGCCCAGTACTTC
TRBV7-9	few	-	TRBJ1-1	CASGDFRSQGTEAFF	TGTGCCAGCGGGGACTTTCGCTCCCAGGGGACTGAAGCTTTCTTT
TRBV5-1	once	-	TRBJ2-7	CASSLVSGTIFHEQYF	TGCGCCAGCAGCTTGGTGTCCGGGACAATCTTCCACGAGCAGTACTTC
TRBV15	-	-	TRBJ2-5	CATSREGRGLETQYF	TGTGCCACCAGCAGAGAAGGTCGGGGGCTGGAGACCCAGTACTTC
TRBV28	few	-	TRBJ1-2	CASKTTVGFQGYTF	TGTGCCAGCAAAACAACGGTGGGGTTTCAAGGCTACACCTTC
TRBV7-8	few	-	TRBJ2-7	CASGQQQSLEQYF	TGTGCCAGCGGCCAGCAGCAAAGTTTGGAGCAGTACTTC
TRBV7-8	-	TRBD2	TRBJ2-1	CASSLGTSGYNEQFF	TGTGCCAGCAGCTTGGGGACTAGCGGATACAATGAGCAGTTCTTC
TRBV7-8	few	TRBD1	TRBJ1-6	CASSLQGESYNSPLHF	TGTGCCAGCAGCTTACAGGGGGAGTCCTATAATTCACCCCTCCACTTT
TRBV5-1	few	-	TRBJ2-1	CASSLALGGVDEQFF	TGCGCCAGCAGCTTGGCCCTCGGGGGTGTCGATGAGCAGTTCTTC
TRBV5-5	few	-	TRBJ2-7	CASSRLGSYEQYF	TGTGCCAGCAGTCGACTCGGATCCTACGAGCAGTACTTC
TRBV4-3	few	-	TRBJ1-4	CASSQGIAEKLFF	TGCGCCAGCAGCCAAGGGATCGCTGAAAAACTGTTTTTT
TRBV7-2	-	-	TRBJ2-1	CASSLLAREQFF	TGTGCCAGCAGCTTATTAGCGCGGGAGCAGTTCTTC
TRBV6-5	-	TRBD1	TRBJ2-4	CASTMDRGSKNIQYF	TGTGCCAGCACAATGGACAGGGGTTCCAAAAACATTCAGTACTTC
TRBV18	-	-	TRBJ1-1	CASSRADTVNTEAFF	TGTGCCAGCTCCCGGGCAGATACCGTGAACACTGAAGCTTTCTTT
TRBV4-3	-	-	TRBJ2-3	CASSQDGGDLSTDTQYF	TGCGCCAGCAGCCAAGATGGTGGGGACCTTAGCACAGATACGCAGTATTTT
TRBV25-1	-	-	TRBJ2-5	CASSELDGQETQYF	TGTGCCAGCAGTGAACTCGACGGCCAAGAGACCCAGTACTTC
TRBV5-4	-	-	TRBJ2-2	CASTRVANTGELFF	TGTGCCAGCACGAGGGTGGCGAACACCGGGGAGCTGTTTTTT
TRBV7-8	few	TRBD2	TRBJ2-1	CASSLNSGRVSYNEQFF	TGTGCCAGCAGCTTGAATAGCGGGAGGGTCTCCTACAATGAGCAGTTCTTC
TRBV2	-	-	TRBJ2-1	CAVKGGAFFFNEQFF	TGTGCCGTCAAGGGGGGGGCGTTTTTCTTCAATGAGCAGTTCTTC
TRBV4-1	-	-	TRBJ1-1	CASSQDRGGNTEAFF	TGCGCCAGCAGCCAAGATCGTGGGGGGAACACTGAAGCTTTCTTT
TRBV13	-	-	TRBJ1-2	CASSTGLEKSKNYGYTF	TGTGCCAGCAGCACCGGACTGGAAAAGTCGAAAAACTATGGCTACACCTTC
TRBV6-6	-	TRBD2	TRBJ2-2	CASLGTSGVIGELFF	TGTGCCAGCCTAGGGACTAGCGGGGTGATCGGGGAGCTGTTTTTT
TRBV30	once	-	TRBJ1-4	CAWNKAATNEKLFF	TGTGCCTGGAACAAGGCGGCAACTAATGAAAAACTGTTTTTT
TRBV2	few	-	TRBJ1-5	CASSEGWTQNQPQHF	TGTGCCAGCAGTGAAGGGTGGACACAGAATCAGCCCCAGCATTTT
TRBV7-9	-	TRBD2	TRBJ2-7	CASSFVSSGRTEQYF	TGTGCCAGCAGCTTCGTGTCTAGCGGGAGGACCGAGCAGTACTTC
TRBV29-1	few	TRBD2	TRBJ2-5	CSVEREGEVQETQYF	TGCAGCGTTGAGCGGGAGGGTGAGGTCCAAGAGACCCAGTACTTC